Each of the 32 T cell receptor beta chains below was sequenced from the same sample in a study of T-cell reconstitution after alpha-beta-depleted transplantation in children. Preparation of the TCRbeta library involved a method that used unique molecular identifiers. Via MiXCR, TCRdb re-called the PCR reads, giving one row per CDR3 protein. The data show approximately 650,000 distinct CDR3 sequences, under 15% seen once. The sample consisted of PBMCs, taken before TCRalphabeta/CD19-depleted stem cell transplant. The receptors come from a girl aged 2 to 9 with congenital amegakaryocytic thrombocytopenia, due to receive a stem cell transplant.

This clonotype was detected ten times or more. The genes are TRBV12-3 or TRBV12-4 and TRBJ2-1, with no clear D. The CDR3 has 13 amino acids. The V end was cut by 5 bases, the J end by 11 bases, with 16 bases between. CDR3 coding DNA: TGTGCCAGCAGTGTGGCGTTCGGTGTCCAGCAGTTCTTC. Its translation is CASSVAFGVQQFF.

This clonotype was seen ten or more times. The chain links TRBV20-1 to TRBJ2-1; the match to TRBD1 covers 7 bases. Germline values: CDR1 DFQATT, CDR2 SNEGSKA (reference sequence). The CDR3 consists of 17 residues. The V and J ends lost 6 bases and 5 bases, in that order; junction bases with no gene match: 19. CDR3 loop: CSASGNTGALRHNEQFF. The CDR3 DNA sequence: TGCAGTGCCAGCGGAAATACAGGGGCCCTTCGCCACAATGAGCAGTTCTTC.

The gene calls are TRBV5-1 and TRBJ2-3; possibly TRBD1 for D (5 bases). The V end lost 4 bases, the J end lost 4 bases, and 7 bases lay between the germline ends. This CDR3 has 12 residues. In germline, CDR1 is SGHRS, CDR2 YFSETQ. The CDR3 coding sequence is TGCGCCAGCAGCACGACAGCAGATACGCAGTATTTT. Its translation: CASSTTADTQYF.

This clonotype was counted at least ten times. This chain links TRBV29-1 with TRBJ2-3; 12 nucleotides align to TRBD2. Germline V gene lookup returns CDR1 SQVTM and CDR2 ANQGSEA. The CDR3 runs to 16 residues. Unmatched junction bases numbered 3, after V lost 2 bases and J lost 0 bases. The chain's CDR3 is CSVESGLAGSTDTQYF. CDR3 nucleotides: TGCAGCGTTGAAAGCGGACTAGCGGGAAGCACAGATACGCAGTATTTT.

This chain links TRBV12-3 or TRBV12-4 with TRBJ2-1; 8 nucleotides line up with TRBD1. V dropped 3 bases and J dropped 6; count of bases not matched to a gene: 7. The CDR3 is 15 residues long. The CDR3: CASSFRDRPSNEQFF. The CDR3 DNA is TGTGCCAGCAGTTTCCGGGACAGGCCCAGCAATGAGCAGTTCTTC.

This chain links TRBV7-6 with TRBJ2-5; no clear D gene. Per germline, CDR1 SGHVS and CDR2 FNYEAQ. This CDR3 spans 18 amino acids. The V end was cut by 5 bases, the J end by 4 bases, with 26 bases between. Here the CDR3 DNA reads TGTGCCAGCAGCCCTAAAACCAGGAGTTTAGAGGTTATAGAGACCCAGTACTTC. Its translation is CASSPKTRSLEVIETQYF.

The chain combines TRBV2 with TRBJ2-1; maybe TRBD2 (5 bases). The CDR3 runs 15 residues. V dropped 3 bases and J dropped 8 bases, with 17 bases sitting between them. Per the germline V gene, CDR1 is SNHLY and CDR2 is FYNNEI. The CDR3 reads CASSDRRARSHEQFF. In DNA form, the CDR3 reads TGTGCCAGCAGTGATAGGCGGGCACGCAGCCATGAGCAGTTCTTC.

A few counts support this clonotype. The chain recombines TRBV20-1 with TRBJ2-1; D call uncertain. This CDR3 is 14 amino acids long. Germline lookup yields CDR1 DFQATT and CDR2 SNEGSKA (reference sequence). V was trimmed by 2 bases and J by 0 bases, leaving 8 bases between them. CDR3 loop: CSARYTSSYNEQFF. DNA for the CDR3: TGCAGTGCTAGATACACCAGCTCCTACAATGAGCAGTTCTTC.

This clonotype was detected many times. V is TRBV20-1 and J is TRBJ2-7, with D possibly being TRBD2 (5 bases). Trimming pared 1 base from V and 3 bases from J, leaving 10 bases between. CDR3 size: 13 residues. Per the germline V gene, CDR1 is DFQATT and CDR2 is SNEGSKA (reference sequence). Here the CDR3 DNA reads TGCAGTGCTAGAGTTGGTGGGAGCTACGAGCAGTACTTC. It translates to CSARVGGSYEQYF.

This clonotype was picked up many times. V gene TRBV27 combines with J gene TRBJ2-1, with D unresolved. V was shortened by 4 bases and J by 6 bases, with 7 bases between the two germline ends. The CDR3 is 12 residues long. The V gene's germline CDR1 is MNHEY and CDR2 SMNVEV (reference sequence). CDR3 coding DNA: TGTGCCAGCAGTTCATTACGCAATGAGCAGTTCTTC. Its translation is CASSSLRNEQFF.

This clonotype was counted ten times or more. The gene calls are TRBV19 and TRBJ1-1; 11 bases map to TRBD1. The CDR3 extends over 12 amino acids. CDR1 is LNHDA, CDR2 SQIVND, per germline (reference sequence). Germline trimming cut 8 bases from V and 6 bases from J; bases unmatched to any gene: 2. Here the CDR3 DNA reads TGTGCCAGTTGGGACAGGGGGTCTGAAGCTTTCTTT. It translates to CASWDRGSEAFF.

This clonotype was seen ten or more times. The genes are TRBV20-1 and TRBJ2-3; TRBD2 matches 14 bases. CDR1 DFQATT and CDR2 SNEGSKA come from the germline V gene (reference sequence). V lost 6 bases, J lost 8 bases, and 10 bases stayed unmatched. The CDR3 consists of 15 residues. This CDR3 is CSARLAGGPGATQYF. The CDR3 bases are TGCAGTGCCCGACTAGCGGGAGGGCCGGGGGCTACGCAGTATTTT.

This clonotype was observed a handful of times. The V and J genes are TRBV10-2 and TRBJ2-7, with D unclear. In germline, CDR1 is WSHSY, CDR2 SAAADI. The CDR3 runs 12 residues. Trimming removed 7 bases from V and 4 bases from J, with 11 bases in between. The CDR3 is CASNGGAYEQYF. The CDR3 DNA sequence: TGCGCCAGCAACGGCGGAGCGTACGAGCAGTACTTC.

This clonotype was seen many times. CDR3 in DNA: TGCGCCAGCAGCCAAGAGCGGGACATGGCGAACACCGGGGAGCTGTTTTTT. This translates into CASSQERDMANTGELFF. The V and J genes are TRBV4-1 and TRBJ2-2; either TRBD1 or TRBD2 may fit D (6 bases each). The germline V and J ends were trimmed by 0 bases and 0 bases, with 11 bases remaining between them. The CDR3 is made up of 17 amino acids. Germline CDR1 reads MGHRA; CDR2 reads YSYEKL.

The chain combines TRBV18 with TRBJ2-4; the D call may be TRBD1 or TRBD2 (6 bases each). Germline V gene lookup returns CDR1 KGHSH and CDR2 LQKENI. This CDR3 contains 14 residues. V was pared by 2 bases and J by 7 bases, with 12 bases between. CDR3 nucleotides: TGTGCCAGCTCACCATCCGGGGGCTGGAACATTCAGTACTTC. This translates into CASSPSGGWNIQYF.

Points on this clonotype: A read error may be the cause here, since a much bigger clone is one base away. This chain joins TRBV20-1 and TRBJ2-1; D not resolved. Germline CDR1 is DFQATT and CDR2 is SNEGSKA (reference sequence). This CDR3 has 12 amino acids. The CDR3 loop reads CSARGPINEHFF. The CDR3 DNA reads as TGCAGTGCTAGAGGACCCATCAATGAGCATTTCTTC.

The chain is built from TRBV5-1 and TRBJ1-6; possibly TRBD1 for D (5 bases). From germline, CDR1 is SGHRS and CDR2 YFSETQ. Trimming removed 4 bases from V and 14 bases from J, with 19 bases in between. The CDR3 spans 14 residues. This CDR3 reads CASSPIYPAGALHF. CDR3 bases: TGCGCCAGCAGCCCAATATACCCGGCGGGGGCCCTCCACTTT.

This clonotype has at least ten counts. The V gene is TRBV7-2, the J gene TRBJ2-1; D is perhaps TRBD2 (6 bases). V was shortened by 3 bases and J by 2 bases, with 14 bases between the two germline ends. This CDR3 has 16 amino acids. CDR1 and CDR2 from the germline V gene are SGHTA and FQGNSA. This CDR3 is CASSFRTNVPYNEQFF. DNA of the CDR3: TGTGCCAGCAGCTTCCGGACTAATGTCCCCTACAATGAGCAGTTCTTC.

The chain couples TRBV7-2 to TRBJ2-1, with 9 bases fitting TRBD2. The CDR3 runs to 16 residues. J gave up 5 bases and V 1 base, and 6 bases lay outside the gene matches. Per germline, CDR1 SGHTA and CDR2 FQGNSA. The CDR3 reads CASSLEVAGAHNEQFF. The CDR3 coding sequence is TGTGCCAGCAGCTTAGAGGTAGCGGGAGCGCACAATGAGCAGTTCTTC.

This clonotype showed up many times. The chain recombines TRBV20-1 with TRBJ2-5, with 10 bases that match TRBD2. V trimming: 1 base; J trimming: 6 bases; junction bases outside the gene matches: 11. Germline CDR1 is DFQATT and CDR2 is SNEGSKA (reference sequence). The CDR3 totals 16 residues. The CDR3, as DNA: TGCAGTGCTAGAGCCCTACTAGCGGGAAGGCCCAAGACCCAGTACTTC. Translated: CSARALLAGRPKTQYF.

The chain couples TRBV5-1 to TRBJ2-7, with TRBD2 matching over 10 bases. The germline gives CDR1 SGHRS, CDR2 YFSETQ. This CDR3 comprises 15 residues. The V gene end was trimmed by 1 base and the J gene end by 0 bases; junction bases not matched to a gene: 1. The CDR3 DNA reads TGCGCCAGCAGCTTGACTAGCGGGGCCTCCTACGAGCAGTACTTC. Translating it yields CASSLTSGASYEQYF.

This clonotype was seen a few times. CDR3 nucleotide sequence: TGTGCCAGCATTTATCTAAGTGGGGCCAACGTCCTGACTTTC. Translation: CASIYLSGANVLTF. This chain joins TRBV11-2 and TRBJ2-6; D not certain. The V and J ends lost 7 bases and 3 bases respectively, with 10 bases between them. Per germline, CDR1 SGHAT and CDR2 FQNNGV. The CDR3 length is 14 residues.

CDR3 DNA sequence: TGTGCCAGCAGCTTAAGTTCGGGAGTCGCAGATACGCAGTATTTT. It codes for CASSLSSGVADTQYF. V usage is TRBV7-8 and J usage is TRBJ2-3; TRBD2 might be the D (6 bases). Between the trimmed V and J ends, which lost 2 bases and 4 bases, there was a span of 13 bases. Germline loops: CDR1 SGHVS, CDR2 FQNEAQ. This CDR3 is built from 15 residues.

This clonotype was seen many times. This sequence joins TRBV5-1 and TRBJ2-1; 8 bases are a match to TRBD2. The CDR3 sequence is 16 residues long. From germline, CDR1 is SGHRS and CDR2 YFSETQ. V shed 0 bases and J 4 bases; nucleotides not matched to a gene: 6. The CDR3 DNA is TGCGCCAGCAGCTTGGCCGGGGGGGTTAAATACAATGAGCAGTTCTTC. Translated: CASSLAGGVKYNEQFF.

This clonotype was observed at least ten times. The J gene is TRBJ2-7, the V gene TRBV11-2; D might be TRBD1 (6 bases). Between the trimmed V and J ends, which lost 4 bases and 3 bases, there was a span of 22 bases. The CDR3 covers 17 residues. CDR1 SGHAT and CDR2 FQNNGV come from the germline V gene. As DNA, the CDR3 is TGTGCCAGCAGCTCTATAAGGGGCCTCACAGGGAGCTACGAGCAGTACTTC. It is translated as CASSSIRGLTGSYEQYF.

This chain connects TRBV12-3 or TRBV12-4 to TRBJ2-1; 11 positions match TRBD2. V lost 5 bases, J lost 7 bases, and 7 bases stayed unmatched. This CDR3 contains 15 residues. The CDR3 DNA follows: TGTGCCAGCAGTCCTTCTAGCGGGAGGAGGAATGAGCAGTTCTTC. It yields the protein CASSPSSGRRNEQFF.

This clonotype was seen just once. The chain recombines TRBV5-1 with TRBJ1-4; D possibly corresponds to TRBD1 (5 bases). CDR1 SGHRS and CDR2 YFSETQ come from the germline V gene. The CDR3 is 13 residues long. Trimming removed 4 bases at V and 6 bases at J, with 10 bases between. CDR3 in amino acids: CASSGGVDEKLFF. CDR3 nucleotide sequence: TGCGCCAGCAGCGGGGGGGTTGATGAAAAACTGTTTTTT.

This clonotype was detected many times. The rearrangement links TRBV18 to TRBJ1-1; a possible D gene is TRBD1 (6 bases). CDR3 size: 14 residues. CDR1 and CDR2 (germline): KGHSH, LQKENI. V was trimmed by 8 bases and J by 0 bases, leaving 13 bases between them. The CDR3 DNA reads as TGTGCCAGCAGCCCAACAGGGCTGAACACTGAAGCTTTCTTT. This sequence encodes CASSPTGLNTEAFF.

This clonotype has more than one count but fewer than ten. The genes are TRBV20-1 and TRBJ1-1, with TRBD1 matching 8 bases. The V gene end was trimmed by 1 base and the J gene end by 2 bases; junction bases not matched to a gene: 6. CDR1 and CDR2 (germline): DFQATT, SNEGSKA (reference sequence). The CDR3 contains 15 residues. The CDR3, as DNA: TGCAGTGCTAGAGTGGGACAGGCAATCAACACTGAAGCTTTCTTT. Translation gives CSARVGQAINTEAFF.

This clonotype was observed many times. The chain combines TRBV12-3 or TRBV12-4 with TRBJ1-2; D remains ambiguous. This CDR3 has 16 residues. The ends were cut back, 5 bases at V and 0 bases at J, with 16 bases in the middle. The CDR3 DNA reads TGTGCCAGCAGTCCTACCCCTACTATAGCTAACTATGGCTACACCTTC. Translated, it gives CASSPTPTIANYGYTF.

V usage is TRBV11-2 and J usage is TRBJ2-3; possible D gene TRBD1, 7 bases. Per the germline V gene, CDR1 is SGHAT and CDR2 is FQNNGV. The germline V and J ends were trimmed by 5 bases and 3 bases, with 15 bases remaining between them. The CDR3 consists of 15 residues. CDR3 DNA: TGTGCCAGCAGCCAGGGGGGCAGGAGAACAGATACGCAGTATTTT. Translated: CASSQGGRRTDTQYF. The whole variable domain, filled in from reference TRBV11-2 and TRBJ2-3, reads EAGVAQSPRYKIIEKRQSVAFWCNPISGHATLYWYQQILGQGPKLLIQFQNNGVVDDSQLPKDRFSAERLKGVDSTLKIQPAKLEDSAVYLCASSQGGRRTDTQYFGPGTRLTVL.

This clonotype was seen ten or more times. The chain combines TRBV7-7 with TRBJ2-5, with D tentatively TRBD2 (6 bases). V lost 1 base and J lost 1, with 10 bases in between. CDR3 size: 15 residues. The germline gives CDR1 SSHAT, CDR2 FNYEAQ (reference sequence). Written as DNA, the CDR3 is TGTGCCAGCAGCTTAGGGCTAGCGATCCAAGAGACCCAGTACTTC. Protein: CASSLGLAIQETQYF.